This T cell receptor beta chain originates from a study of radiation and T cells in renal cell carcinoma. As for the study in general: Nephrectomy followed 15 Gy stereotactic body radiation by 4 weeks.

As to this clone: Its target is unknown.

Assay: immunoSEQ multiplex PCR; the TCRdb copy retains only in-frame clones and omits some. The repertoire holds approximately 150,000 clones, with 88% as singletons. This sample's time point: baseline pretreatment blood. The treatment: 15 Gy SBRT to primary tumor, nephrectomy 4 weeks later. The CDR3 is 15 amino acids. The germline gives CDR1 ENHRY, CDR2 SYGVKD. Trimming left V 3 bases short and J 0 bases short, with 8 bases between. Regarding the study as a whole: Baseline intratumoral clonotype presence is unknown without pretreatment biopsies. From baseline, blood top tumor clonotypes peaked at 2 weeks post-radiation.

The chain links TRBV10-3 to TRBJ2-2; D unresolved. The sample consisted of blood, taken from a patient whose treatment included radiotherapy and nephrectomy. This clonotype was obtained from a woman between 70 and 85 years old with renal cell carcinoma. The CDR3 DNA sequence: TGTGCCATCAGTGATGGGATTACGAACACCGGGGAGCTGTTTTTT. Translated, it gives CAISDGITNTGELFF.